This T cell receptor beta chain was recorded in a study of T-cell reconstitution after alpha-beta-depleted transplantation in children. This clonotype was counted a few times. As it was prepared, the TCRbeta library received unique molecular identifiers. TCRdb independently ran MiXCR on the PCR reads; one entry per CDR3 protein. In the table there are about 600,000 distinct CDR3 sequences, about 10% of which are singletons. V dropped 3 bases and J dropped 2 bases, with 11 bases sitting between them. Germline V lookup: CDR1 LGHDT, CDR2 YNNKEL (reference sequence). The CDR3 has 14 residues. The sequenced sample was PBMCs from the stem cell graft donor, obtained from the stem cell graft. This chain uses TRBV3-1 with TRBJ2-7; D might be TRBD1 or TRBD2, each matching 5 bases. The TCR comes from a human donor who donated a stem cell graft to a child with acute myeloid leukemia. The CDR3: CASSHTGRAYEQYF. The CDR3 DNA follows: TGTGCCAGCAGCCACACGGGACGGGCCTACGAGCAGTACTTC.